The 15 T cell receptor beta chains in this list originate from one sample, sequenced in a study of blood T cell repertoires in COVID-19. Generated by immunoSEQ multiplex PCR, the TCRdb table keeps only in-frame clones and is missing some. Counted here are more than 110,000 clones, about 84% occurring once; the ten biggest clones make up 5.5% to 7%. Sample: peripheral blood. These receptors originate from a human donor in a cohort sampled during active COVID-19.

The CDR3 bases are TGTGCCAGCGGAATAGGGACATCGAGTGAAAAACTGTTTTTT. This encodes CASGIGTSSEKLFF. The V call is TRBV6-5, the J call TRBJ1-4; D perhaps matches TRBD1 (6 bases). CDR1 MNHEY and CDR2 SVGAGI come from the germline V gene. The CDR3 loop spans 14 amino acids. V was trimmed by 8 bases and J by 7 bases, leaving 17 bases between them.

V is TRBV7-3 and J is TRBJ2-2, with TRBD1 identical over 12 bases. CDR1 SGHTA and CDR2 FQGTGA come from the germline V gene. The CDR3 has 19 residues. The ends lost 2 bases at V and 4 bases at J; junction bases unmatched: 11. The CDR3 region is CASSLSPPGTGGGTGELFF. CDR3 DNA: TGTGCCAGCAGCTTATCCCCTCCCGGGACAGGGGGCGGCACCGGGGAGCTGTTTTTT.

The chain uses TRBV5-4 and TRBJ2-3; D uncertain. This CDR3 is 12 amino acids long. The germline CDR1 and CDR2 sequences are SGHNT and YYREEE (reference sequence). With 2 bases removed from V and 6 bases from J, the gap between germline ends came to 7 bases. The CDR3 coding sequence is TGTGCCAGCAGCTTCCCCGGGGATACGCAGTATTTT. Translating it yields CASSFPGDTQYF.

The V gene is TRBV2, the J gene TRBJ1-5; 12 bases line up with TRBD1. The ends lost 4 bases at V and 7 bases at J; junction bases unmatched: 8. In germline, CDR1 is SNHLY, CDR2 FYNNEI. The CDR3 totals 16 residues. CDR3 amino acids: CASSVPGTGGRQPQHF. The DNA for the CDR3 is TGTGCCAGCAGTGTACCCGGGACAGGGGGCAGACAGCCCCAGCATTTT.

This rearrangement joins TRBV6-5 to TRBJ1-5, with a tentative D call TRBD1 (5 bases). CDR1 and CDR2 (germline): MNHEY, SVGAGI. The CDR3 contains 13 residues. Trimming shortened V by 5 bases and J by 2 bases, and 7 bases separated the two germline ends. The CDR3 protein is CASSPRGNQPQHF. Written as DNA, the CDR3 is TGTGCCAGCAGTCCCAGGGGCAATCAGCCCCAGCATTTT.

The sample holds one count of this clone. The chain employs TRBV18 and TRBJ1-1; possibly TRBD1 for D (5 bases). CDR1 and CDR2 from the germline V gene are KGHSH and LQKENI. With 3 bases removed from V and 11 bases from J, the gap between germline ends came to 13 bases. The CDR3 runs 12 residues. DNA of the CDR3: TGTGCCAGCTCACCTGGGGACGGAGGGGCTTTCTTT. Protein: CASSPGDGGAFF.

The V call is TRBV5-4, the J call TRBJ1-1; no clear D gene. This CDR3 spans 14 amino acids. Germline V gene sequence: CDR1 SGHNT, CDR2 YYREEE (reference sequence). V lost 2 bases, J lost 1 base, and 9 bases lay in between. CDR3 in DNA: TGTGCCAGCAGCTTATCCGGGTGGAACACTGAAGCTTTCTTT. As protein: CASSLSGWNTEAFF.

The chain recombines TRBV7-9 with TRBJ2-7; D may be TRBD2 (6 bases). This CDR3 comprises 17 residues. With 1 base removed from V and 5 bases from J, the gap between germline ends came to 21 bases. CDR1 is SEHNR, CDR2 FQNEAQ, per germline (reference sequence). The CDR3 DNA sequence: TGTGCCAGCAGCTTAGTACGTGGAGGGTTTTCTGGTGACGAGCAGTACTTC. This translates into CASSLVRGGFSGDEQYF.

By proportion, this clone is medium-sized. The genes are TRBV9 and TRBJ1-2; TRBD1 matches at 9 bases. Germline CDR1 is SGDLS and CDR2 is YYNGEE. The CDR3 has 18 residues. The V gene end was trimmed by 0 bases and the J gene end by 5 bases; junction bases not matched to a gene: 14. CDR3 nucleotides: TGTGCCAGCAGCGTAGACTCCCTGCGGAACAGGGGGCAGTATGGCTACACCTTC. This sequence encodes CASSVDSLRNRGQYGYTF.

CDR3 sequence: CASSEEAGFNSPLHF. The CDR3, as DNA: TGTGCCAGCAGTGAAGAGGCAGGATTTAATTCACCCCTCCACTTT. This chain joins TRBV2 and TRBJ1-6; D is uncertain. Trimming pared 1 base from V and 6 bases from J, leaving 10 bases between. The V gene's germline CDR1 is SNHLY and CDR2 FYNNEI. The CDR3 is made up of 15 amino acids.

This chain joins TRBV5-1 and TRBJ1-2; no clear D gene. Germline V gene data show CDR1 as SGHRS and CDR2 as YFSETQ. The CDR3 extends over 13 amino acids. V was trimmed by 0 bases and J by 3 bases, leaving 6 bases between them. This CDR3 is CASSLVADYGYTF. The CDR3 DNA follows: TGCGCCAGCAGCTTGGTGGCAGACTATGGCTACACCTTC.

The chain combines TRBV12-2 with TRBJ2-1; the table gives TRBD1 as D, unverified against the DNA. TRBV12-2 is an annotated pseudogene. This CDR3 has 16 amino acids. The CDR3 DNA follows: TGTGCAAGTCGCTTAGCGGACAGCACCGCGGGCAATGAGCAGTTCTTC. Its translation is CASRLADSTAGNEQFF.

The chain is built from TRBV5-4 and TRBJ2-3; D gene unclear. The CDR3 loop spans 12 amino acids. Trimming left V 2 bases short and J 2 bases short, with 3 bases between. Germline CDR1 and CDR2: SGHNT and YYREEE (reference sequence). CDR3 residues: CASSLYTDTQYF. CDR3 coding DNA: TGTGCCAGCAGCTTATACACAGATACGCAGTATTTT.

The V and J genes are TRBV11-3 and TRBJ2-2; perhaps TRBD1 as D (6 bases). The length of the CDR3 is 19 residues. Trimming cost V 4 bases and J 4 bases, with 25 bases left between them. Germline CDR1 reads SGHNT; CDR2 reads YENEEA. CDR3 loop: CASSSTGEGRRMGTGELFF. DNA for the CDR3: TGTGCCAGCAGCTCGACAGGAGAGGGACGGCGGATGGGCACCGGGGAGCTGTTTTTT.

This chain connects TRBV2 to TRBJ2-5, with D hard to call. CDR1 SNHLY and CDR2 FYNNEI come from the germline V gene. V was cut by 7 bases and J by 4 bases, with 10 bases left in between. The CDR3 totals 12 residues. Here the CDR3 DNA reads TGTGCCAGCACCAGACTGTCAGAGACCCAGTACTTC. This translates into CASTRLSETQYF.